The rows below give T cell receptor beta chains drawn from one sample of a study of blood T cell repertoires in COVID-19. Profiled with immunoSEQ multiplex PCR; TCRdb holds only in-frame clones, not every one. The sample holds almost 250,000 clones; around nine tenths are singletons and the top ten take about 4%. The source material was PBMCs or T cells enriched from blood (not recorded which). These receptors originate from a woman aged 25 to 39 who had recovered from COVID-19. The CDR3 runs from the conserved cysteine through the conserved F or W. Each record gives: CDR3 DNA, CDR3 protein, D gene, V gene, J gene, clone size. A D gene is named only where the DNA matches it firmly. For some rows the clone size is stated as once, few or many, or as a class when expanded; others skip it.

CDR3nt: TGTGCCAGCAGCGGGCATCCGGGACAGGGCCTTTATGGCTACACCTTC
CDR3aa: CASSGHPGQGLYGYTF
d_gene: TRBD1
v_gene: TRBV9
j_gene: TRBJ1-2
abundance: -

CDR3nt: TGTGCCAGCACTTCAGGGGGGACCCGGCAGTACTTC
CDR3aa: CASTSGGTRQYF
d_gene: -
v_gene: TRBV27
j_gene: TRBJ2-7
abundance: -

CDR3nt: TGCAGCGTTGTGAGGGCAGGCCATGGCTACACCTTC
CDR3aa: CSVVRAGHGYTF
d_gene: -
v_gene: TRBV29-1
j_gene: TRBJ1-2
abundance: -

CDR3nt: TGCGCCAGCAGTGGAATGACAGGGTTTGGAACCGGGGAGCTGTTTTTT
CDR3aa: CASSGMTGFGTGELFF
d_gene: TRBD1
v_gene: TRBV10-1
j_gene: TRBJ2-2
abundance: -

CDR3nt: TGTGCCAGCAGCTCCACAGGGGGCGTCTTGTACACTGAAGCTTTCTTT
CDR3aa: CASSSTGGVLYTEAFF
d_gene: TRBD1
v_gene: TRBV5-5
j_gene: TRBJ1-1
abundance: -

CDR3nt: TGTGCCAGCAGTCCCATGACAGGGGTCTATGGCTACACCTTC
CDR3aa: CASSPMTGVYGYTF
d_gene: TRBD1
v_gene: TRBV6-5
j_gene: TRBJ1-2
abundance: -

CDR3nt: TGTGCCAGCAGTTTAGGGGGCGCCCGGGTCGGGGAGCTGTTTTTT
CDR3aa: CASSLGGARVGELFF
d_gene: -
v_gene: TRBV28
j_gene: TRBJ2-2
abundance: -

CDR3nt: TGTGCCAGCAACAGACTAGATTTGGGGGGCAATGAGCAGTTCTTC
CDR3aa: CASNRLDLGGNEQFF
d_gene: -
v_gene: TRBV27
j_gene: TRBJ2-1
abundance: -

CDR3nt: TGTGCCACCAGTGTCGGCCATGACACCACAGATACGCAGTATTTT
CDR3aa: CATSVGHDTTDTQYF
d_gene: -
v_gene: TRBV24-1
j_gene: TRBJ2-3
abundance: -

CDR3nt: TGTGCCAGCAGTAACCAGGGATCTTGGTACGAGCAGTACTTC
CDR3aa: CASSNQGSWYEQYF
d_gene: -
v_gene: TRBV28
j_gene: TRBJ2-7
abundance: -

CDR3nt: TGTGCCAGCAGTTTGAGGGAACAGCAGTACTTC
CDR3aa: CASSLREQQYF
d_gene: -
v_gene: TRBV12-3/TRBV12-4
j_gene: TRBJ2-7
abundance: -

CDR3nt: TGTGCCAGCTCACCAGTTTCTTGGGGGACAGGGGCCTACGAGCAGTACTTC
CDR3aa: CASSPVSWGTGAYEQYF
d_gene: TRBD1
v_gene: TRBV18
j_gene: TRBJ2-7
abundance: -

CDR3nt: TGTGCCAGCAGCCCTAGTTCCTATGGCTACACCTTC
CDR3aa: CASSPSSYGYTF
d_gene: -
v_gene: TRBV9
j_gene: TRBJ1-2
abundance: -

CDR3nt: TGTGCCAGCAGCCGTACGCGGACAGGGAGTGTTGGCACTGAAGCTTTCTTT
CDR3aa: CASSRTRTGSVGTEAFF
d_gene: TRBD1
v_gene: TRBV7-2
j_gene: TRBJ1-1
abundance: -

CDR3nt: TGCGCCAGCAGCTTGGGGACTAGCGGCTCCTACGAGCAGTACTTC
CDR3aa: CASSLGTSGSYEQYF
d_gene: TRBD2
v_gene: TRBV5-1
j_gene: TRBJ2-7
abundance: -

CDR3nt: TGCGCCAGCAGCCCCAGGACTAGCGGGAGCCTGGAGAACTTC
CDR3aa: CASSPRTSGSLENF
d_gene: TRBD2
v_gene: TRBV5-1
j_gene: TRBJ2-7
abundance: few

CDR3nt: TGTGCCAGCTCCACGGGCTCCTACGAGCAGTACTTC
CDR3aa: CASSTGSYEQYF
d_gene: -
v_gene: TRBV28
j_gene: TRBJ2-7
abundance: -

CDR3nt: TGTGCCAGCAGCCGCGACAGGGGGACGAATCAGCCCCAGCATTTT
CDR3aa: CASSRDRGTNQPQHF
d_gene: TRBD1
v_gene: TRBV4-2
j_gene: TRBJ1-5
abundance: -

CDR3nt: TGTGCCTGGAGTCTAGATAACACCGGGGAGCTGTTTTTT
CDR3aa: CAWSLDNTGELFF
d_gene: -
v_gene: TRBV30
j_gene: TRBJ2-2
abundance: -

CDR3nt: TGTGCCAGCAGTCCCACTAGCGACTACGAGCAGTACTTC
CDR3aa: CASSPTSDYEQYF
d_gene: TRBD2
v_gene: TRBV6-5
j_gene: TRBJ2-7
abundance: many

CDR3nt: TGTGCCAGCAGCTTAATCGGCAGGGGTTTAAGGACTGAAGCTTTCTTT
CDR3aa: CASSLIGRGLRTEAFF
d_gene: -
v_gene: TRBV7-2
j_gene: TRBJ1-1
abundance: few

CDR3nt: TGTGCCAGCAGCTTAGATCCTAACAGGGTCTTCTACACTGAAGCTTTCTTT
CDR3aa: CASSLDPNRVFYTEAFF
d_gene: -
v_gene: TRBV11-2
j_gene: TRBJ1-1
abundance: few